This T cell receptor (beta chain) was documented in a study of T cells in Graves' hyperthyroidism and ophthalmopathy. Trimming removed 8 bases at V and 2 bases at J, with 8 bases between. There are 12 residues in the CDR3. Germline-derived CDR1 and CDR2 are SGHTA and FQGNSA. Patients counted as stable if ophthalmopathy did not develop within 18 months. Diagnoses rested on clinical symptoms, serum thyroxine and TRAb, thyroid ultrasound and orbital computed tomography. Cells are PBMCs isolated from 10 ml of fresh blood. This clonotype came up a few times. From RNA transcripts, TCR beta CDR3 regions were amplified. First-round RT-PCR with HTBI primers amplified the TCR CDR3 region. TCRdb re-called the multiplex PCR reads with MiXCR, one entry per CDR3 protein. This table holds under 400,000 distinct CDR3 sequences, over 20% found once.

The specimen sequenced was blood. The clonotype was recovered from a woman aged 45 to 65 with Graves' hyperthyroidism. V is TRBV7-2 and J is TRBJ2-3; no clear D. CDR3 nucleotide sequence: TGTGCCAGCGGCCTCGTCACAGATACGCAGTATTTT. This translates into CASGLVTDTQYF.